The 23 T cell receptor beta chains below come from one sample, sequenced in a study of blood T cell repertoires in COVID-19. TCRdb's copy holds only in-frame clones and misses some; the assay was immunoSEQ multiplex PCR. The table has more than 30,000 clones, around 85% seen once. The sequencing input was peripheral blood. All receptors come from a woman of 80 years or more with active or convalescent COVID-19.

The V gene is TRBV2, the J gene TRBJ2-7; D gene ambiguous. V lost 2 bases and J 7 bases, leaving 9 bases between the germline ends. CDR3 length: 12 amino acids. Germline loops: CDR1 SNHLY, CDR2 FYNNEI. CDR3 sequence: CASSEQRGEQYF. The CDR3 nucleotides are TGTGCCAGCAGTGAACAGCGTGGAGAGCAGTACTTC.

CDR3 coding DNA: TGTGCCAGCAGCCAACTAAGCGGGGGTTACTCCTACAATGAGCAGTTCTTC. Translation: CASSQLSGGYSYNEQFF. V usage is TRBV3-1 (or the pseudogene TRBV3-2) and J usage is TRBJ2-1; TRBD2 agrees at 8 bases. From germline, CDR1 is LGHDT and CDR2 YNNKEL (reference sequence). Trimming took 2 bases from V and 0 from J; bases not matched to a gene: 6. The CDR3 is made up of 17 amino acids.

The genes are TRBV7-9 and TRBJ1-5, with D unresolved. Per germline, CDR1 SEHNR and CDR2 FQNEAQ (reference sequence). The CDR3 is 12 amino acids. Trimming removed 8 bases at V and 2 bases at J, with 7 bases between. The DNA for the CDR3 is TGTGCCAGCCGCTCGGGCAATCAGCCCCAGCATTTT. As protein: CASRSGNQPQHF.

The V and J genes are TRBV7-9 and TRBJ1-2; D unresolved. Trimming stripped 4 bases from V and 0 bases from J, with 9 bases between. The CDR3 is 14 amino acids. Per germline, CDR1 SEHNR and CDR2 FQNEAQ (reference sequence). CDR3 in amino acids: CASSSRDPNYGYTF. CDR3 nucleotide sequence: TGTGCCAGCAGCTCACGGGATCCTAACTATGGCTACACCTTC.

This clone was observed once. The rearrangement joins TRBV9 to TRBJ2-5, with TRBD2 matching 16 bases. This CDR3 is 17 amino acids long. CDR1 and CDR2 (germline): SGDLS, YYNGEE. V was pared by 4 bases and J by 5 bases, with 8 bases of the junction left unmatched. The CDR3 loop is CASSSGTSGGAGETQYF. The CDR3 nucleotides are TGTGCCAGCAGCTCCGGGACTAGCGGGGGGGCAGGGGAGACCCAGTACTTC. The full variable domain, rest sourced from reference TRBV9 and TRBJ2-5, is DSGVTQTPKHLITATGQRVTLRCSPRSGDLSVYWYQQSLDQGLQFLIQYYNGEERAKGNILERFSAQQFPDLHSELNLSSLELGDSALYFCASSSGTSGGAGETQYFGPGTRLLVL.

The chain has TRBV12-3 or TRBV12-4 and TRBJ1-2, with TRBD1 identical over 8 bases. This CDR3 has 13 amino acids. J lost 8 bases, V lost 5 bases, and 7 bases had no gene match. The CDR3 region is CASSPWTGRGYTF. CDR3 DNA sequence: TGTGCCAGCAGTCCCTGGACAGGGAGAGGCTACACCTTC.

This chain links TRBV7-2 with TRBJ1-5; 8 nucleotides agree with TRBD1. This CDR3 region has 18 residues. Germline lookup yields CDR1 SGHTA and CDR2 FQGNSA. Trimming at V came to 2 bases and at J to 6 bases, leaving 15 bases not matched to a gene. The CDR3 coding sequence is TGTGCCAGCAGCTTATATCCTCAGGACAGGGTCGTGCTTCAGCCCCAGCATTTT. Protein product: CASSLYPQDRVVLQPQHF.

The CDR3 is CASSSETGLSEAFF. CDR3 nucleotides: TGTGCCAGCAGCAGCGAGACAGGGTTGTCTGAAGCTTTCTTT. The chain links TRBV7-9 to TRBJ1-1, with 7 bases aligning to TRBD1. Unmatched junction bases numbered 9, after V lost 5 bases and J lost 6 bases. The CDR3 has 14 amino acids. Germline V gives CDR1 SEHNR, CDR2 FQNEAQ (reference sequence).

V is TRBV15 and J is TRBJ1-4, with no clear D. This CDR3 contains 16 residues. V was shortened by 0 bases and J by 0 bases, with 8 bases between the two germline ends. The germline V gene has CDR1 LNHNV and CDR2 YYDKDF (reference sequence). The CDR3 coding sequence is TGTGCCACCAGCAGAGACCGGTCTGCAACTAATGAAAAACTGTTTTTT. Translation gives CATSRDRSATNEKLFF.

This chain uses TRBV2 with TRBJ2-5, with D tentatively TRBD2 (6 bases). In germline, CDR1 is SNHLY, CDR2 FYNNEI. With 8 bases removed from V and 3 bases from J, the gap between germline ends came to 22 bases. The CDR3 is 16 amino acids. The DNA for the CDR3 is TGTGCCAGCGCTAAGTGGTACTTGGGGGGAGAAGAGACCCAGTACTTC. Protein sequence: CASAKWYLGGEETQYF. Together with reference TRBV2 and TRBJ2-5, the CDR3 gives the full variable domain: EPEVTQTPSHQVTQMGQEVILRCVPISNHLYFYWYRQILGQKVEFLVSFYNNEISEKSEIFDDQFSVERPDGSNFTLKIRSTKLEDSAMYFCASAKWYLGGEETQYFGPGTRLLVL.

This clone has just a few counts. The chain combines TRBV7-8 with TRBJ2-2; the match to TRBD2 covers 13 bases. The germline CDR1 and CDR2 sequences are SGHVS and FQNEAQ. The CDR3 sequence is 16 residues long. V was clipped by 3 bases and J by 7 bases; unmatched bases: 5. The CDR3 loop reads CASSFTSGGAVGELFF. CDR3 bases: TGTGCCAGCAGCTTTACTAGCGGGGGGGCCGTCGGGGAGCTGTTTTTT.

The chain couples TRBV13 to TRBJ2-5; 8 bases agree with TRBD2. CDR1 and CDR2 from the germline V gene are PRHDT and FYEKMQ (reference sequence). Trimming cost V 2 bases and J 3 bases; bases outside gene matches: 8. This CDR3 is 16 amino acids long. The CDR3 region has the DNA TGTGCCAGCAGCTTACGGGGGGGCCGAAAAGAAGAGACCCAGTACTTC. It is translated as CASSLRGGRKEETQYF.

V usage is TRBV7-9 and J usage is TRBJ2-7, with 7 bases matching TRBD1. This CDR3 is built from 13 residues. Looked up from germline, CDR1 is SEHNR and CDR2 is FQNEAQ (reference sequence). The V segment lost 3 bases and the J segment 4 bases; nucleotides outside the gene matches: 3. The CDR3 protein is CASSFLTGYEQYF. For the CDR3, the DNA is TGTGCCAGCAGCTTCTTGACAGGGTACGAGCAGTACTTC.

CDR3 sequence reads: CASSLRIGQGVDIEAFF. Written as DNA, the CDR3 is TGTGCCAGCAGTTTGCGGATTGGACAGGGAGTCGATATTGAAGCTTTCTTT. The chain carries TRBV2 and TRBJ1-1; TRBD1 matches at 8 bases. CDR1 is SNHLY, CDR2 FYNNEI, per germline. This CDR3 has 17 amino acids. The trim removed 5 bases at V and 7 bases at J, leaving 18 bases unmatched.

The chain employs TRBV5-1 and TRBJ1-3, with unresolved D. The germline V and J ends were trimmed by 1 base and 0 bases, with 8 bases remaining between them. Germline V gene data show CDR1 as SGHRS and CDR2 as YFSETQ. The CDR3 covers 15 residues. CDR3 DNA sequence: TGCGCCAGCAGCTTGACGGGTAACTCTGGAAACACCATATATTTT. This gives the protein CASSLTGNSGNTIYF.

V and J are TRBV7-2 and TRBJ1-2; TRBD1 aligns across 9 bases. Trimming removed 1 base from V and 7 bases from J; junction bases left unmatched: 19. Germline CDR1 is SGHTA and CDR2 is FQGNSA. This CDR3 is 19 amino acids long. The CDR3 DNA is TGTGCCAGCAGCTTAGGTTCGTATTTGGGGGGACAGGGAGTGTGTGGCTACACCTTC. Encoded protein: CASSLGSYLGGQGVCGYTF.

V and J are TRBV7-9 and TRBJ2-1; tentative D call: TRBD2 (7 bases). Germline V gene lookup returns CDR1 SEHNR and CDR2 FQNEAQ (reference sequence). The CDR3 has 18 residues. Trimming took 4 bases from V and 4 from J, leaving 23 bases between them. CDR3 DNA: TGTGCCAGCAGCTCCTTAGGTGCGGGGGCCGGACCTTACAATGAGCAGTTCTTC. Translation gives CASSSLGAGAGPYNEQFF. Full variable domain (missing parts from reference TRBV7-9 and TRBJ2-1): DTGVSQNPRHKITKRGQNVTFRCDPISEHNRLYWYRQTLGQGPEFLTYFQNEAQLEKSRLLSDRFSAERPKGSFSTLEIQRTEQGDSAMYLCASSSLGAGAGPYNEQFFGPGTRLTVL.

The chain is built from TRBV4-1 and TRBJ1-6; D call uncertain. The CDR3 spans 12 residues. Germline V gene data show CDR1 as MGHRA and CDR2 as YSYEKL. Trimming cost V 4 bases and J 5 bases, with 3 bases left between them. Here the CDR3 reads CASSLNNSPLHF. DNA of the CDR3: TGCGCCAGCAGCCTAAATAATTCACCCCTCCACTTT.

The chain uses TRBV5-6 and TRBJ1-6; perhaps TRBD1 as D (5 bases). Trimming removed 2 bases at V and 9 bases at J, with 15 bases between. CDR3 length equals 15 residues. Per the germline V gene, CDR1 is SGHDT and CDR2 is YYEEEE. The CDR3 sequence is CASSFRRVEISPLHF. In nucleotides, the CDR3 is TGTGCCAGCAGCTTCCGCAGGGTTGAAATTTCACCCCTCCACTTT. Based on the CDR3 plus reference TRBV5-6 and TRBJ1-6, the full variable domain is DAGVTQSPTHLIKTRGQQVTLRCSPKSGHDTVSWYQQALGQGPQFIFQYYEEEERQRGNFPDRFSGHQFPNYSSELNVNALLLGDSALYLCASSFRRVEISPLHFGNGTRLTVT.

This chain connects TRBV19 to TRBJ1-5; D is ambiguous. Germline values: CDR1 LNHDA, CDR2 SQIVND (reference sequence). The CDR3 runs 12 residues. V lost 2 bases and J 7 bases, leaving 6 bases between the germline ends. Written as DNA, the CDR3 is TGTGCCAGTAGTATATCAGAACAGCCCCAGCATTTT. This encodes CASSISEQPQHF.

V gene TRBV5-1 combines with J gene TRBJ1-2; 12 bases line up with TRBD1. The CDR3 has 15 residues. With V trimmed by 4 bases and J by 3 bases, 4 bases remained unmatched. Germline CDR1 SGHRS, CDR2 YFSETQ. CDR3 protein: CASSPGQGAYYGYTF. CDR3 sequence (DNA): TGCGCCAGCAGCCCGGGACAGGGGGCGTACTATGGCTACACCTTC.

The chain joins TRBV6-5 to TRBJ1-5; TRBD1 aligns across 7 bases. J was trimmed by 6 bases and V by 10 bases; bases with no gene match: 12. This CDR3 has 14 amino acids. Germline V gene sequence: CDR1 MNHEY, CDR2 SVGAGI. This CDR3 reads CATQDRQGSQPQHF. CDR3 nucleotides: TGTGCCACCCAGGACCGACAGGGCTCTCAGCCCCAGCATTTT.

A single count supports this clone. The chain is built from TRBV2 and TRBJ1-6; D ambiguous. The V end was cut by 9 bases, the J end by 9 bases, with 21 bases between. The CDR3 sequence is 15 residues long. The germline V gene encodes CDR1 SNHLY and CDR2 FYNNEI. This CDR3 is CARASGSASASPLHF. The CDR3 coding sequence is TGTGCCAGGGCCTCAGGTTCGGCTAGCGCTTCACCCCTCCACTTT.